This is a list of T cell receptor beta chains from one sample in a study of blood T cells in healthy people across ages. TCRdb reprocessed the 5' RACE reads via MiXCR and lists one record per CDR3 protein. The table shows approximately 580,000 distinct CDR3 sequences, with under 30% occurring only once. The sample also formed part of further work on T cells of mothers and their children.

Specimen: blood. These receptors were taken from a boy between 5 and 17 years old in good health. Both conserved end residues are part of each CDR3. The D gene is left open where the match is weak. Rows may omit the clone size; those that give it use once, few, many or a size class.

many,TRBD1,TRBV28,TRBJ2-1,TGTGCCAGCAGACGACAGGGGAATGAGCAGTTCTTC,CASRRQGNEQFF
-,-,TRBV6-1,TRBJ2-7,TGTGCCAGCAGTGTGGGCAGCACCTACGAGCAGTACTTC,CASSVGSTYEQYF
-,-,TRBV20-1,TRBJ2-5,TGCAGTGCTAGACCTTGGGGGGAATCGGAGACCCAGTACTTC,CSARPWGESETQYF
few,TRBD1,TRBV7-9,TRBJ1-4,TGTGCCAGCAGCTCCGGACAGGGGACAACTAATGAAAAACTGTTTTTT,CASSSGQGTTNEKLFF
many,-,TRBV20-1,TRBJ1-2,TGCAGTGCTAGTGCCCTGGGGATTGCAGGGGACGGCTACACCTTC,CSASALGIAGDGYTF
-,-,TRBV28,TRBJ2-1,TGTGCCAGCAGATCAACTGGGAAGGTACGCTCCTACAATGAGCAGTTCTTC,CASRSTGKVRSYNEQFF
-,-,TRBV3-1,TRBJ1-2,TGTGCCAGCAGCCAAGAACGGAATGGACAGTTTAACTATGGCTACACCTTC,CASSQERNGQFNYGYTF
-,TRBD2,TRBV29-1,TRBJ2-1,TGCAGCGTTCACACGGGACTAGCGGGTCCGAGCTCCTACAATGAGCAGTTCTTC,CSVHTGLAGPSSYNEQFF
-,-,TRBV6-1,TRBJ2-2,TGTGCCAGCAGTGCGTCGCAGGGAGAAGCCGGGGAGCTGTTTTTT,CASSASQGEAGELFF
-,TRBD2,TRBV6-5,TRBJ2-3,TGTGCCAGCAGTTACAGCGGGAGGGCCTCTAGCACAGATACGCAGTATTTT,CASSYSGRASSTDTQYF
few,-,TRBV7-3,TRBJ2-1,TGTGCCAGCAGCTTAGAGGCACGAACCAATGAGCAGTTCTTC,CASSLEARTNEQFF
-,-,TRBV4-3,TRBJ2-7,TGCGCCAGCAGCCAAGATGACGGGCGCTACGAGCAGTACTTC,CASSQDDGRYEQYF
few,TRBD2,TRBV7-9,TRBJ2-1,TGTGCCAGCAGCTTAGGCGGGAGTGAGCAGTTCTTC,CASSLGGSEQFF
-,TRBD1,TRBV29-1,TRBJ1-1,TGCAGCGTTGAAGGGGACAGGGGTGGAGGTGAAGCTTTCTTT,CSVEGDRGGGEAFF
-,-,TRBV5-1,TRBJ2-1,TGCGCCAGCAGCTTAGAGGGAACATACAATGAGCAGTTCTTC,CASSLEGTYNEQFF
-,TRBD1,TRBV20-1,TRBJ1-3,TGCAGTGCCCGCGACAGGGAGTACGGAAACACCATATATTTT,CSARDREYGNTIYF
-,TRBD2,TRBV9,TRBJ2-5,TGTGCCAGCAGCGTAGCCGGACTAGCGGGAGTTGGGACCCAGTACTTC,CASSVAGLAGVGTQYF
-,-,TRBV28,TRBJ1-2,TGTGCCAGCAGATCCAGGGGCAGATCCGGCTACACCTTC,CASRSRGRSGYTF
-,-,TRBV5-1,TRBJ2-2,TGCGCCAGCAGCTCCGGGCCCACCGGGGAGCTGTTTTTT,CASSSGPTGELFF
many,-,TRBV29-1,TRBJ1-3,TGCAGCGTTGTGGTCTCTGGAAACACCATATATTTT,CSVVVSGNTIYF
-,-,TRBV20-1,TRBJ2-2,TGCAGTGCCCTGACGCGGGCAGGGAGAGCCGGGGAGCTGTTTTTT,CSALTRAGRAGELFF
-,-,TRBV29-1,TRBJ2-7,TGCAGCATAACCCGGGACGGTTCCTACGAGCAGTACTTC,CSITRDGSYEQYF
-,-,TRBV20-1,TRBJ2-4,TGCAGTACTCCCGGGTCCATGGAGGGCAAAAACATTCAGTACTTC,CSTPGSMEGKNIQYF
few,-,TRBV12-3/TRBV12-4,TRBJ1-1,TGTGCCACGGTGGGTGACACTGAAGCTTTCTTT,CATVGDTEAFF
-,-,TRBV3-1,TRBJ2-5,TGTGCCAGCAGCCAAGGGACAGTGCAACGGGAGACCCAGTACTTC,CASSQGTVQRETQYF